Listed below are T cell receptor beta chains from one sample, sequenced in a study of OX40 agonist ivuxolimab in advanced cancers. Data came from immunoSEQ multiplex PCR; TCRdb stores just in-frame clones and leaves some out. The sample has some 100,000 clones; 84% are singletons. This specimen was CD4+ or CD8+ T cells sorted from blood, taken in a trial of the OX40 agonist ivuxolimab. The receptors were sampled from an adult with an advanced solid tumor such as melanoma, head and neck, liver or kidney cancer. The CDR3 runs from the conserved cysteine through the conserved F or W. The D gene is left open where the match is weak. Rows may omit the clone size; those that give it use once, few, many or a size class.

>NA|TRBJ2-5|TRBV7-9|few
CASSPGETQYF
TGTGCCAGCAGCCCCGGGGAGACCCAGTACTTC
>TRBD1|TRBJ1-6|TRBV28|NA
CASSPGQTDNSPLHF
TGTGCCAGCAGTCCGGGACAGACCGATAATTCACCCCTCCACTTT
>TRBD1|TRBJ2-1|TRBV7-3|NA
CASSPGSDRAYNEQFF
TGTGCCAGCAGCCCCGGTTCGGACAGGGCTTACAATGAGCAGTTCTTC
>NA|TRBJ1-2|TRBV4-1|few
CASSPPATTFYGYTF
TGCGCCAGCAGCCCGCCCGCAACCACTTTCTATGGCTACACCTTC
>NA|TRBJ1-5|TRBV28|few
CASRGALGGLSNQPQHF
TGTGCCAGCAGGGGGGCACTGGGTGGGCTTAGCAATCAGCCCCAGCATTTT
>TRBD1|TRBJ1-5|TRBV28|NA
CASSLLGTENQPQHF
TGTGCCAGCAGTTTACTAGGGACAGAAAATCAGCCCCAGCATTTT
>NA|TRBJ1-5|TRBV18|NA
CASSQQGEANQPQHF
TGTGCCAGCTCACAGCAGGGAGAGGCCAATCAGCCCCAGCATTTT
>NA|TRBJ1-1|TRBV5-6|NA
CASSRRTERFGNTEAFF
TGTGCCAGCAGCCGAAGGACGGAGAGGTTTGGGAACACTGAAGCTTTCTTT
>NA|TRBJ2-1|TRBV9|NA
CASSVEPSSYNEQFF
TGTGCCAGCAGCGTCGAGCCATCCTCCTACAATGAGCAGTTCTTC
>NA|TRBJ1-6|TRBV30|few
CAWSVREESPLHF
TGTGCCTGGAGTGTAAGGGAAGAGTCACCCCTCCACTTT
>TRBD1|TRBJ2-7|TRBV7-8|NA
CASSPHDRALQGEQYF
TGTGCCAGCAGCCCGCATGACAGGGCGCTTCAGGGCGAGCAGTACTTC
>TRBD1|TRBJ1-2|TRBV28|NA
CASMGQGGYGYTF
TGTGCCAGCATGGGACAGGGAGGCTATGGCTACACCTTC
>NA|TRBJ2-5|TRBV18|NA
CASSPSDGQTQYF
TGTGCCAGCTCACCATCGGACGGGCAGACCCAGTACTTC
>NA|TRBJ1-1|TRBV6-5|NA
CASSYRQTNTEAFF
TGTGCCAGCAGTTACAGGCAGACGAACACTGAAGCTTTCTTT
>NA|TRBJ2-2|TRBV7-2|NA
CASSQTLTGELFF
TGTGCCAGCAGCCAAACATTAACCGGGGAGCTGTTTTTT
>NA|TRBJ2-5|TRBV7-9|NA
CASSTRGWQGSGETQYF
TGTGCCAGCAGCACGAGAGGGTGGCAGGGGTCGGGGGAGACCCAGTACTTC
>TRBD1|TRBJ1-4|TRBV2|NA
CASSVQGANEKLFF
TGTGCCAGCAGTGTGCAGGGGGCGAATGAAAAACTGTTTTTT
>NA|TRBJ1-4|TRBV15|NA
CATSRDAGEGEKLFF
TGTGCCACCAGCAGAGATGCAGGGGAAGGTGAAAAACTGTTTTTT
>NA|TRBJ1-1|TRBV29-1|NA
CSVAVGTEAFF
TGCAGCGTTGCCGTGGGCACTGAAGCTTTCTTT
>TRBD1|TRBJ2-1|TRBV2|NA
CASSGRDRTYNEQFF
TGTGCCAGCAGTGGCCGGGACAGGACCTACAATGAGCAGTTCTTC
>TRBD2|TRBJ2-5|TRBV28|NA
CASSSGGGSETQYF
TGTGCCAGCAGTTCCGGGGGGGGAAGTGAGACCCAGTACTTC
>NA|TRBJ1-4|TRBV2|NA
CASNTNEKLFF
TGTGCCAGCAATACTAATGAAAAACTGTTTTTT
>TRBD1|TRBJ2-5|TRBV11-3|NA
CASSLDGQQGETQYF
TGTGCCAGCAGCTTAGATGGGCAACAGGGGGAGACCCAGTACTTC
>NA|TRBJ2-5|TRBV7-3|once
CASSVIGMETQYF
TGTGCCAGCAGCGTTATTGGGATGGAGACCCAGTACTTC
>TRBD2|TRBJ2-3|TRBV25-1|NA
CASSEGRGGGTDTQYF
TGTGCCAGCAGTGAAGGCCGGGGGGGCGGCACAGATACGCAGTATTTT
>TRBD1|TRBJ2-3|TRBV7-2|NA
CASSPGTGRTDTQYF
TGTGCCAGCAGCCCAGGGACAGGGCGTACAGATACGCAGTATTTT
>TRBD2|TRBJ2-5|TRBV4-2|NA
CASSQRPGTSSQETQYF
TGTGCCAGCAGCCAGAGACCCGGGACTAGCTCCCAAGAGACCCAGTACTTC
>NA|TRBJ1-6|TRBV7-3|NA
CASSLQEGSPLHF
TGTGCCAGCAGCCTCCAAGAGGGTTCACCCCTCCACTTT
>NA|TRBJ1-2|TRBV10-2|NA
CASSGSNYGYTF
TGCGCCAGCAGTGGAAGTAACTATGGCTACACCTTC
>NA|TRBJ1-2|TRBV28|once
CASTEGWTDGYTF
TGTGCCAGCACCGAAGGTTGGACGGATGGCTACACCTTC
>TRBD2|TRBJ2-1|TRBV4-2|NA
CASSQEALAGGFQFF
TGTGCCAGCAGCCAAGAGGCTCTAGCGGGGGGGTTTCAGTTCTTC
>TRBD2|TRBJ2-5|TRBV11-2|NA
CASSLALAGGRETQYF
TGTGCCAGCAGCTTAGCCCTAGCGGGGGGGCGAGAGACCCAGTACTTC
>NA|TRBJ1-2|TRBV27|NA
CASSLNSEAYGHTF
TGTGCCAGCAGTTTGAACTCCGAGGCCTATGGCCACACCTTC
>NA|TRBJ2-7|TRBV11-2|NA
CASSPTSGTRDEQYF
TGTGCCAGCAGCCCTACCTCCGGGACCCGGGACGAGCAGTACTTC
>NA|TRBJ1-2|TRBV19|NA
CASSEWAGGYGYTF
TGTGCCAGTAGTGAGTGGGCTGGGGGCTATGGCTACACCTTC
>NA|TRBJ1-4|TRBV5-1|NA
CASSLSTGPYNLNEKLFF
TGCGCCAGCAGCTTGTCCACGGGACCATATAACTTAAATGAAAAACTGTTTTTT
>NA|TRBJ2-6|TRBV7-3|NA
CASSPSLSGANVLTF
TGTGCCAGCAGCCCCAGCCTTTCTGGGGCCAACGTCCTGACTTTC
>NA|TRBJ2-2|TRBV11-2|once
CASTYALGDTGELFF
TGTGCCAGCACCTACGCCCTAGGGGACACCGGGGAGCTGTTTTTT
>TRBD2|TRBJ2-5|TRBV5-6|NA
CASSGGARETQYF
TGTGCCAGTAGCGGGGGGGCCAGGGAGACCCAGTACTTC
>TRBD1|TRBJ1-5|TRBV5-5|NA
CASSYQGGNQPQHF
TGTGCCAGCAGCTACCAGGGGGGGAATCAGCCCCAGCATTTT
>NA|TRBJ1-1|TRBV7-9|NA
CASSLTGPEAFF
TGTGCCAGCAGCCTTACAGGGCCTGAAGCTTTCTTT
>NA|TRBJ1-2|TRBV2|NA
CASSLLGGGVNYGYTF
TGTGCCAGCAGTCTACTCGGCGGGGGAGTGAACTATGGCTACACCTTC
>NA|TRBJ1-2|TRBV28|NA
CASSRAGGYTF
TGTGCCAGCAGCCGCGCCGGGGGCTACACCTTC
>TRBD2|TRBJ2-1|TRBV5-4|NA
CASSLRLARIDEQFF
TGTGCCAGCAGCTTGAGACTAGCACGTATAGATGAGCAGTTCTTC
>TRBD1|TRBJ1-2|TRBV4-3|NA
CASSPADRGLGGYTF
TGCGCCAGCAGCCCCGCGGACAGGGGGCTCGGTGGCTACACCTTC
>TRBD1|TRBJ1-5|TRBV6-5|NA
CASSRGQGNNQPQHF
TGTGCCAGCAGCCGCGGACAGGGCAACAATCAGCCCCAGCATTTT
>TRBD2|TRBJ2-1|TRBV5-1|few
CASSRGGAGDNEQFF
TGCGCCAGCTCCCGAGGGGGAGCGGGGGACAATGAGCAGTTCTTC
>TRBD1|TRBJ1-5|TRBV6-4|NA
CASSPQGDQPQHF
TGTGCCAGCAGCCCCCAGGGGGATCAGCCCCAGCATTTT
>NA|TRBJ1-5|TRBV30|few
CAWSSMYSNQPQHF
TGTGCCTGGAGTTCTATGTATAGCAATCAGCCCCAGCATTTT
>NA|TRBJ2-5|TRBV30|NA
CAWSGIQETQYF
TGTGCCTGGAGCGGGATACAAGAGACCCAGTACTTC
>NA|TRBJ1-1|TRBV18|once
CASSPLGYSGSEAFF
TGTGCCAGCTCACCTCTCGGTTACAGTGGCTCGGAAGCTTTCTTT
>NA|TRBJ1-2|TRBV6-5|NA
CASSYLDSSRGGYTF
TGTGCCAGCAGTTACTTGGACAGTTCTAGGGGTGGCTACACCTTC
>TRBD1|TRBJ2-7|TRBV30|few
CAWSKVSRDRGSSYEQYF
TGTGCCTGGAGTAAGGTATCCCGGGACAGGGGATCTAGCTACGAGCAGTACTTC